This is a list of T cell receptor beta chains from one sample in a study of shared clonotypes between healthy human individuals. Profiling relied on immunoSEQ multiplex PCR, and the TCRdb table lists in-frame clones only, not all of them. The table includes around 2.1 million clones, approximately 94% detected once. Sequencing used naive CD4+ T cells sorted from blood. The receptors were gathered from a man between 18 and 29 years old in good health. CDR3s include the opening cysteine and the closing phenylalanine or tryptophan. A D gene is named only where the DNA matches it firmly. Clone size is stated in some rows and not others, as once, few, many or a class when expanded.

v_gene	d_gene	abundance	j_gene	CDR3aa	CDR3nt
TRBV11-3	TRBD1	.	TRBJ2-7	CASSATGVEQYF	TGTGCCAGCAGCGCAACAGGGGTCGAGCAGTACTTC
TRBV5-1	TRBD2	.	TRBJ2-1	CASRPSGVYNEQFF	TGCGCCAGCAGACCTAGCGGGGTTTACAATGAGCAGTTCTTC
TRBV11-3	.	.	TRBJ2-3	CASSLGSAKGADTQYF	TGTGCCAGCAGCTTAGGGAGCGCGAAAGGAGCAGATACGCAGTATTTT
TRBV29-1	TRBD2	once	TRBJ2-5	CSVWTSGSSETQYF	TGCAGCGTTTGGACTAGCGGGAGTTCAGAGACCCAGTACTTC
TRBV5-1	.	.	TRBJ2-3	CASSLNRGSTDTQYF	TGCGCCAGCAGCTTAAACCGGGGGAGCACAGATACGCAGTATTTT
TRBV6-4	.	.	TRBJ2-4	CASSDVGELAKNIQYF	TGTGCCAGCAGTGACGTCGGGGAACTAGCCAAAAACATTCAGTACTTC
TRBV30	.	.	TRBJ2-1	CAWSGASLYNEQFF	TGTGCCTGGAGTGGGGCTAGCCTTTACAATGAGCAGTTCTTC
TRBV4-1	.	.	TRBJ1-4	CASSQPGREKLFF	TGCGCCAGCAGCCAACCAGGGCGTGAGAAACTGTTTTTT
TRBV21-1	.	.	TRBJ2-7	CASSKPSGRAHSYEQYF	TGTGCCAGCAGCAAACCTAGCGGGAGGGCTCACTCCTACGAGCAGTACTTC
TRBV9	.	once	TRBJ1-5	CASSPRQGREPQHF	TGTGCCAGCAGCCCCCGGCAGGGAAGAGAGCCCCAGCATTTT
TRBV2	.	.	TRBJ1-5	CASSQGDQPQHF	TGTGCCAGCAGTCAGGGCGATCAGCCCCAGCATTTT
TRBV30	TRBD1	.	TRBJ1-5	CAWSLGQGASPQHF	TGTGCCTGGAGCCTCGGGCAGGGGGCTTCGCCCCAGCATTTT
TRBV10-3	.	.	TRBJ2-5	CAISEVTSSETQYF	TGTGCCATCAGTGAGGTGACTAGTTCAGAGACCCAGTACTTC
TRBV27	TRBD1	.	TRBJ1-5	CASSLTTGDYQPQHF	TGTGCCAGCAGTTTGACGACAGGGGATTATCAGCCCCAGCATTTT
TRBV12-5	.	.	TRBJ1-2	CASGLIPRVYGYTF	TGTGCTAGTGGTTTGATCCCGCGTGTTTATGGCTACACCTTC
TRBV27	.	.	TRBJ1-1	CASSLSSRTEAFF	TGTGCCAGCAGTTTATCATCGAGAACTGAAGCTTTCTTT
TRBV5-1	TRBD1	.	TRBJ1-1	CASANRGQNTEAFF	TGCGCCAGCGCGAACAGGGGACAGAACACTGAAGCTTTCTTT
TRBV19	TRBD1	.	TRBJ1-5	CASSRQGVGSNQPQHF	TGTGCCAGTAGTAGACAGGGGGTGGGTAGCAATCAGCCCCAGCATTTT
TRBV28	.	.	TRBJ2-1	CASSLGDREGNEQFF	TGTGCCAGCAGTTTAGGTGACAGGGAGGGCAATGAGCAGTTCTTC
TRBV18	.	.	TRBJ2-2	CASSPGTNTGELFF	TGTGCCAGCTCACCGGGGACGAACACCGGGGAGCTGTTTTTT
TRBV6-4	.	.	TRBJ2-7	CASSEFAAGYEQYF	TGTGCCAGCAGTGAGTTTGCAGCCGGATACGAGCAGTACTTC
TRBV30	TRBD2	once	TRBJ2-5	CAWSGAGGPLGTQYF	TGTGCCTGGAGTGGAGCGGGGGGGCCTTTGGGGACCCAGTACTTC
TRBV11-2	TRBD1	.	TRBJ1-6	CASSFQGGGSPLHF	TGTGCCAGCAGCTTCCAGGGGGGTGGATCACCCCTCCACTTT
TRBV11-2	.	.	TRBJ2-7	CASSFSGRNYEQYF	TGTGCCAGCAGCTTTTCCGGCCGGAACTACGAGCAGTACTTC
TRBV2	.	.	TRBJ2-7	CASSLEQGNSYEQYF	TGTGCCAGCAGTCTAGAACAGGGCAACTCCTACGAGCAGTACTTC
TRBV5-1	TRBD1	.	TRBJ2-2	CASSPTGQGSGELFF	TGCGCCAGCAGCCCCACGGGACAGGGTTCCGGGGAGCTGTTTTTT
TRBV2	.	.	TRBJ1-2	CASSERVTDGYTF	TGTGCCAGCAGTGAAAGGGTGACAGATGGCTACACCTTC
TRBV6-5	TRBD1	.	TRBJ1-6	CASKPGQARSPLHF	TGTGCCAGCAAACCGGGACAGGCAAGATCACCCCTCCACTTT